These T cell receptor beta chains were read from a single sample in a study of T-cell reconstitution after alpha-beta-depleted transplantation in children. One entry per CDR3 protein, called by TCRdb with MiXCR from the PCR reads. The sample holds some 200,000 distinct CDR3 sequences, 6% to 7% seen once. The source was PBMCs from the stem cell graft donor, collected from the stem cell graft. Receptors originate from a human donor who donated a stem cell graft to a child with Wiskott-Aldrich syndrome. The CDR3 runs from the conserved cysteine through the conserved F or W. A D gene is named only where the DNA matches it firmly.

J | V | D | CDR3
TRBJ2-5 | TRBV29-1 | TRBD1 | CSVAGTQTGQQETQYF
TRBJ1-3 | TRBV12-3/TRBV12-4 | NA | CASSPTARASGNTIYF
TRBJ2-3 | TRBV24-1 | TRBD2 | CATSDPGLAGGRDTQYF
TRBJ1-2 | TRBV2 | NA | CASTPNYGYTF
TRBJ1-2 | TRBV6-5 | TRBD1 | CASSRGTGGYTF
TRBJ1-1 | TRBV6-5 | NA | CASQGRGHTEAFF
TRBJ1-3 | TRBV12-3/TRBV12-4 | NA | CASSSSFRDRGNTIYF
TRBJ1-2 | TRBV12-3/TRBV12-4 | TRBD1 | CASSPAGTGGNGYTF
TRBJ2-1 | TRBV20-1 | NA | CSALPDSLLNYNEQFF
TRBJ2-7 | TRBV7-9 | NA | CASSLPLNEQYF
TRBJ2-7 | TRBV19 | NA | CASRRQSPLGEQYF
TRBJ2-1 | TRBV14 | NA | CASSHRFEPGHNEQFF
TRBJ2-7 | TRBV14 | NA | CASSHLKGAGAGYEQYF
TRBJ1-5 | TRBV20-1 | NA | CSAPPSDPSNQPQHF
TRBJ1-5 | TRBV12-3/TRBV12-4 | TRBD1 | CASTRGGGQGTHQPQHF
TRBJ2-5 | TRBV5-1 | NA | CASKVDPSETQYF
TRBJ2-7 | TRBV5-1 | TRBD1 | CASRRDRGHEQYF
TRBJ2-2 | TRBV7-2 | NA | CASSLVGGDTGELFF
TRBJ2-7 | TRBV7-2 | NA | CASSTGTASYEQYF
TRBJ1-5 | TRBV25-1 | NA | CASSGQGSNQPQHF
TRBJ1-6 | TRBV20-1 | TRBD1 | CSARETPGGISPLHF
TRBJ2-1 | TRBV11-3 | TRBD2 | CASSLGTSGGPHNEQFF
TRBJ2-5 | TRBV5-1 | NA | CASSQEYSQETQYF
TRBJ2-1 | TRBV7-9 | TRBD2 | CASSPAKGLAGGREQFF
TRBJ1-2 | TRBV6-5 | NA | CASSYDVTRGYTF
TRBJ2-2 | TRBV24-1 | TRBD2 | CATSGQAGRETNTGELFF
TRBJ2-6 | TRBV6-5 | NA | CASSFPAGTRGSGANVLTF
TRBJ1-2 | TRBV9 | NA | CASSVVGQNYGYTF
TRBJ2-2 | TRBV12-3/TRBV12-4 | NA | CASSFRSLNTGELFF
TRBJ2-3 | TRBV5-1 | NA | CASRVSRGYGTDTQYF
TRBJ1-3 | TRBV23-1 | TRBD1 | CASSQGQPNTIYF
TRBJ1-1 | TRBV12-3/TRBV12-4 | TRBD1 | CASSPDRGNTEAFF
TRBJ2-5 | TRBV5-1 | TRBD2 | CASFDPAGDQETQYF